These 10 T cell receptor beta chains were sequenced from one sample in a study of cytomegalovirus exposure and HLA in healthy donors. The PCR used 60 Vbeta and 13 Jbeta primers. The data were produced by immunoSEQ multiplex PCR, yet TCRdb's version contains in-frame clones alone and is incomplete. Its listing shows 150,000 to 200,000 clones. Sequencing used PBMCs. These receptors originate from a young woman in good health and CMV-seropositive.

The V gene is TRBV18, the J gene TRBJ1-1; the D gene is possibly TRBD1 (6 bases). This CDR3 has 17 amino acids. Germline lookup yields CDR1 KGHSH and CDR2 LQKENI. The V end lost 1 base, the J end lost 1 base, and 16 bases lay between the germline ends. CDR3 amino acids: CASSPLTTGGRNTEAFF. The DNA for the CDR3 is TGTGCCAGCTCACCACTTACCACGGGGGGGCGGAACACTGAAGCTTTCTTT.

V usage is TRBV6-1 and J usage is TRBJ1-4; D is uncertain. The CDR3 runs 15 residues. Germline CDR1 reads MNHNS; CDR2 reads SASEGT. Trimming stripped 3 bases from V and 4 bases from J, with 12 bases between. In nucleotides, the CDR3 is TGTGCCAGCAGTGAGACCGTGGAGAATAATGAAAAACTGTTTTTT. This codes for CASSETVENNEKLFF.

The chain employs TRBV5-1 and TRBJ1-2, with 9 bases matching TRBD1. Germline trimming cut 4 bases from V and 4 bases from J; bases unmatched to any gene: 8. The CDR3 is made up of 15 amino acids. The germline CDR1 and CDR2 sequences are SGHRS and YFSETQ. The CDR3 DNA reads as TGCGCCAGCAGCGCCAGACAGGGGGAGGTCTATGGCTACACCTTC. This translates into CASSARQGEVYGYTF.

This sequence joins TRBV5-1 and TRBJ1-1; D gene uncertain. This CDR3 contains 14 residues. Trimming took off 0 bases at V and 4 bases at J, with 10 bases between the two ends. Germline CDR1 and CDR2: SGHRS and YFSETQ. The CDR3 bases are TGCGCCAGCAGCTTGGGGAGGGCAGTCACTGAAGCTTTCTTT. Its translation is CASSLGRAVTEAFF. Combining the CDR3 with reference TRBV5-1 and TRBJ1-1 gives the whole variable domain KAGVTQTPRYLIKTRGQQVTLSCSPISGHRSVSWYQQTPGQGLQFLFEYFSETQRNKGNFPGRFSGRQFSNSRSEMNVSTLELGDSALYLCASSLGRAVTEAFFGQGTRLTVV.

The chain recombines TRBV4-2 with TRBJ2-3; D might be TRBD2 (5 bases). The CDR3 is made up of 16 amino acids. The V gene lost 1 base and the J gene lost 2 bases, with 13 bases spanning the gap. CDR1 is LGHNA, CDR2 YNFKEQ, per germline. The CDR3 DNA follows: TGTGCCAGCAGCCAAGGACATACGGGGAACACAGATACGCAGTATTTT. It codes for CASSQGHTGNTDTQYF.

This chain uses TRBV27 with TRBJ1-3; D remains unclear. Trimming removed 5 bases from V and 2 bases from J, with 7 bases in between. The CDR3 sequence is 13 residues long. The germline V gene has CDR1 MNHEY and CDR2 SMNVEV (reference sequence). CDR3 in DNA: TGTGCCAGCAGTCGGGTAGCTGGAAACACCATATATTTT. Its translation: CASSRVAGNTIYF.

The J gene is TRBJ1-6, the V gene TRBV6-1; tentative D call: TRBD1 (6 bases). This CDR3 spans 14 amino acids. Trimming pared 10 bases from V and 8 bases from J, leaving 18 bases between. CDR1 is MNHNS, CDR2 SASEGT, per germline. In nucleotides, the CDR3 is TGTGCCACCAGGGGTGTACAGGCAGATTCACCCCTCCACTTT. This gives the protein CATRGVQADSPLHF.

The genes are TRBV5-1 and TRBJ1-4; no definite D call. The CDR3 is 15 amino acids. The V end was cut by 0 bases, the J end by 7 bases, with 13 bases between. Germline V CDR1 and CDR2: SGHRS, YFSETQ. This chain's CDR3 is CASSLERGYSEKLFF. The DNA of the CDR3 is TGCGCCAGCAGCTTGGAGCGGGGTTACAGTGAAAAACTGTTTTTT.

The chain couples TRBV4-1 to TRBJ2-5; D call uncertain. The CDR3 length is 17 residues. Deletions cut 2 bases from V and 3 bases from J, with 19 bases between. Germline values: CDR1 MGHRA, CDR2 YSYEKL. Written as DNA, the CDR3 is TGCGCCAGCAGCCAACGGGTCTTCGGTGAAATAAAAGAGACCCAGTACTTC. Protein sequence: CASSQRVFGEIKETQYF.

V is TRBV5-5 and J is TRBJ1-1; no clear D. Germline V lookup: CDR1 SGHKS, CDR2 YYEKEE (reference sequence). The V and J ends lost 2 bases and 0 bases respectively, with 11 bases between them. This CDR3 region has 15 residues. CDR3 region: CASSFVDSLNTEAFF. The CDR3 nucleotides are TGTGCCAGCAGCTTCGTAGACTCATTGAACACTGAAGCTTTCTTT.